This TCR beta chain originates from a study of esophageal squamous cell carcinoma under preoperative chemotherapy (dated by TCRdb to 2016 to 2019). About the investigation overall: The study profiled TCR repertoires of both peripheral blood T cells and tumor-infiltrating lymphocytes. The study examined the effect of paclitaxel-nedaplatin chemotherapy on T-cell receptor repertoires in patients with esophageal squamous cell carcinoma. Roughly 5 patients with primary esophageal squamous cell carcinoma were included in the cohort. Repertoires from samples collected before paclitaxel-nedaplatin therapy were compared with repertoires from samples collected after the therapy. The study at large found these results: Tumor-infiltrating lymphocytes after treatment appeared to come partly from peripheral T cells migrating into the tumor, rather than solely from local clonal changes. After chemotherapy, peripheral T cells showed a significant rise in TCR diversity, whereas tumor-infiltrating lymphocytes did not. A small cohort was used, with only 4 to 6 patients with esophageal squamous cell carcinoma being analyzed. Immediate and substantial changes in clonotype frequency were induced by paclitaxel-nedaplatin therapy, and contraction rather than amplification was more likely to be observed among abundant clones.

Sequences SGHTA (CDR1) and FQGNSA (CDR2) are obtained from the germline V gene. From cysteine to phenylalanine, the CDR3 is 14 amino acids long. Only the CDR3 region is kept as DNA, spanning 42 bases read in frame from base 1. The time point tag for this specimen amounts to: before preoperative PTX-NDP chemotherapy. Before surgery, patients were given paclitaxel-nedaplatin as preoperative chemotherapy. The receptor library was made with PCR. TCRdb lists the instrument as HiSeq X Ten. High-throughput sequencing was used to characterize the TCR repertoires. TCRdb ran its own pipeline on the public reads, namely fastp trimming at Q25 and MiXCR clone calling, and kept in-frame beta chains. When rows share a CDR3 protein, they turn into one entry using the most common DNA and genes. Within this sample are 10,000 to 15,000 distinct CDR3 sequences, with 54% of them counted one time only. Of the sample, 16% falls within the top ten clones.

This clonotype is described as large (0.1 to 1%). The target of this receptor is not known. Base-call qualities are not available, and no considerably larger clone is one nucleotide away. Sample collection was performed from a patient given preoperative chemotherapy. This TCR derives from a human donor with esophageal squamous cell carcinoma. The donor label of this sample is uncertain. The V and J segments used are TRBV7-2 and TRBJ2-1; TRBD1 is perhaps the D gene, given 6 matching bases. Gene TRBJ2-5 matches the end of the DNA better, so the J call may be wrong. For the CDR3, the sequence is CASSLEQGGKTQYF. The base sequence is TGTGCCAGCAGCTTGGAACAGGGTGGCAAGACCCAGTACTTC.